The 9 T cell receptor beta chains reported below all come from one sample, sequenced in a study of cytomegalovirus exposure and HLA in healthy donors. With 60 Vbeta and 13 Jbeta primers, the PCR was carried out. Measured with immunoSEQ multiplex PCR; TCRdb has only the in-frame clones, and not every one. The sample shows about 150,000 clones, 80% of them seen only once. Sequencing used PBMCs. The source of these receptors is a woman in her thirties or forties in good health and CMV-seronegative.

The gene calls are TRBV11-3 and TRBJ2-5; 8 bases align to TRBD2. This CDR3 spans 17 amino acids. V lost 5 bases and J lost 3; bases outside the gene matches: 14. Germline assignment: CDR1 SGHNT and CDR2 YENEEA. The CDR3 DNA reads TGTGCCAGCAGCCACCCTCTGGAAGCGGGGGAGGAAGAGACCCAGTACTTC. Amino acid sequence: CASSHPLEAGEEETQYF.

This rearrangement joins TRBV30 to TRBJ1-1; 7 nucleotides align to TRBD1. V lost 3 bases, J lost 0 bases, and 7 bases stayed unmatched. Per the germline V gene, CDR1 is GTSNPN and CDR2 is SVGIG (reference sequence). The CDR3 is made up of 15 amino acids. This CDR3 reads CAWSKGALLNTEAFF. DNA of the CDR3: TGTGCCTGGAGCAAGGGGGCGCTCCTGAACACTGAAGCTTTCTTT.

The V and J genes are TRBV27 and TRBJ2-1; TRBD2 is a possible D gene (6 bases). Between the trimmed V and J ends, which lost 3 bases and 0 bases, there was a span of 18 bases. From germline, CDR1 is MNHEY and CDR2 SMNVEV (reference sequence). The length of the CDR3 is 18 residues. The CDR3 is CASSFRRPAGNSYNEQFF. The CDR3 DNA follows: TGTGCCAGCAGTTTCCGCCGGCCGGCGGGGAACTCCTACAATGAGCAGTTCTTC.

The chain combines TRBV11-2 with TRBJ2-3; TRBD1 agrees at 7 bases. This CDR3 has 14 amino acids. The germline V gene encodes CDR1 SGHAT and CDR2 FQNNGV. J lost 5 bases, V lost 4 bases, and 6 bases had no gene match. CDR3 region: CASSSRTGRDTQYF. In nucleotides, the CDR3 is TGTGCCAGCAGCTCTCGGACAGGCCGAGATACGCAGTATTTT.

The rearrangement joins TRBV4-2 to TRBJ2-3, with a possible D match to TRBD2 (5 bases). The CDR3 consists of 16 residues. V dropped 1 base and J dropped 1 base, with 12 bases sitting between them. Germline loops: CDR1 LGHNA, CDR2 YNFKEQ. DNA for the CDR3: TGTGCCAGCAGCCAAGTCGGCCCTAGCCGCACAGATACGCAGTATTTT. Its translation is CASSQVGPSRTDTQYF.

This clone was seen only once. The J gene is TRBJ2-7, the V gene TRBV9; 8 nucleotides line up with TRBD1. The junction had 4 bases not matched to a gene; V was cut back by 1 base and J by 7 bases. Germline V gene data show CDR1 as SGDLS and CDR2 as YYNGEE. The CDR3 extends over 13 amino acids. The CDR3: CASSVSGGAEQYF. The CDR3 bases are TGTGCCAGCAGCGTATCAGGGGGCGCGGAGCAGTACTTC.

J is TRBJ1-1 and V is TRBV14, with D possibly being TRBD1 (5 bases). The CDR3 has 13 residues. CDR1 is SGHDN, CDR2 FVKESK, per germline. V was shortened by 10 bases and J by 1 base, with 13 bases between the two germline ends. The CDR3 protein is CATYRFWNTEAFF. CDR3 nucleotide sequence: TGTGCCACGTACAGGTTCTGGAACACTGAAGCTTTCTTT.

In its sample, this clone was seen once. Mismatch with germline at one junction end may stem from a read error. As DNA, the CDR3 is TGTGCCAGCAGAGCGGACAGCGGTGGTGGAAACAGTCAGTACTTC. Its protein product is CASRADSGGGNSQYF. The chain has TRBV25-1 and TRBJ2-4; possibly TRBD1 for D (6 bases). The CDR3 is 15 amino acids. Germline values: CDR1 MGHDK, CDR2 SYGVNS.

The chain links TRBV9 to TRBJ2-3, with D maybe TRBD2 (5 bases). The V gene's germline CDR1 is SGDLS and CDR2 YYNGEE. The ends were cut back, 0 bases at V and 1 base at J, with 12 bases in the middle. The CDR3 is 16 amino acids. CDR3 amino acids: CASSVAPDLRTDTQYF. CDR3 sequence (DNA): TGTGCCAGCAGCGTAGCCCCGGACTTACGCACAGATACGCAGTATTTT.